Listed here is a single T cell receptor (beta chain). Its antigen is not known. It may be a read error: a sequence one base away is much more abundant. The V gene's germline CDR1 is SNHLY and CDR2 FYNNEI. This CDR3 is built from 14 residues. The record originates from a study of molecular identifiers for immune sequencing clone quantification. As for the study in general: Five aliquots were made in replicates from the RNA of roughly 21,000 or 96,000 naive CD8 cells, and four were sequenced. Study conclusions and caveats: Clones above 20 RNA copies held over 97% of effector molecules, under 1% in naive cells.

The authors built bulk TCR libraries by previously described methods with listed TCR primers. In TCRdb, the PCR reads were re-called with MiXCR into one record per CDR3 protein. The data show 490,000 or so distinct CDR3 sequences, roughly 25% seen once. J is TRBJ1-2 and V is TRBV2; TRBD1 aligns across 7 bases. Input material: naive CD8+ T cells from blood, with Jurkat cell RNA spiked in. The subset denotes: FACS-sorted CD8+CD4-CCR7+CD45RA+ naive T cells. This sequence was found in a human donor in good health. Some libraries in this study had Jurkat cell RNA spiked in. The CDR3 region has the DNA TGTGCCAGCAGTATTGCAGACAGGGCGTATGGCCACACCTTC. Protein sequence: CASSIADRAYGHTF. Filled out from reference TRBV2 and TRBJ1-2, the complete variable domain reads EPEVTQTPSHQVTQMGQEVILRCVPISNHLYFYWYRQILGQKVEFLVSFYNNEISEKSEIFDDQFSVERPDGSNFTLKIRSTKLEDSAMYFCASSIADRAYGHTFGSGTRLTVV.